Presented here are 20 T cell receptor beta chains from one specimen sequenced in a study of beta chain features in type 1 diabetes. Their antigens remain unidentified. Points from the study as a whole: In all four CD4+ subsets, TCRB CDR3 length was significantly, moderately reduced in type 1 diabetes.

Since all of the isolated RNA was reverse transcribed, expressed TCRB transcripts were what got sequenced. Method: immunoSEQ multiplex PCR; TCRdb's copy keeps in-frame clones and lacks some. In the table there are 230,000 or so clones, around 15% of which are singletons. Specimen: naive CD4+ T cells from blood. The source is a man aged 25 to 40 with type 1 diabetes.

This chain connects TRBV30 to TRBJ1-2, with 9 bases fitting TRBD1. The CDR3 contains 13 residues. V gave up 4 bases and J gave up 4 bases; unmatched junction bases: 4. Looked up from germline, CDR1 is GTSNPN and CDR2 is SVGIG (reference sequence). The CDR3 DNA is TGTGCCTGGATTCTGACAGGGGGCTATGGCTACACCTTC. It translates to CAWILTGGYGYTF. Looking up the rest from reference TRBV30 and TRBJ1-2 gives the full variable domain: SQTIHQWPATLVQPVGSPLSLECTVEGTSNPNLYWYRQAAGRGLQLLFYSVGIGQISSEVPQNLSASRPQDRQFILSSKKLLLSDSGFYLCAWILTGGYGYTFGSGTRLTVV.

This chain uses TRBV9 with TRBJ1-2; unclear D gene. V was trimmed by 1 base and J by 2 bases, leaving 9 bases between them. The V gene's germline CDR1 is SGDLS and CDR2 YYNGEE. CDR3 size: 14 residues. The CDR3 DNA reads as TGTGCCAGCAGCGTAATCGACGGAAACTATGGCTACACCTTC. Protein: CASSVIDGNYGYTF.

J is TRBJ2-1 and V is TRBV19; D is undetermined. The CDR3 is 15 amino acids. Germline values: CDR1 LNHDA, CDR2 SQIVND (reference sequence). Trimming stripped 4 bases from V and 10 bases from J, with 20 bases between. The chain's CDR3 is CASSTLQTLQREQFF. CDR3 DNA sequence: TGTGCCAGTAGTACCCTTCAGACCTTACAGAGGGAGCAGTTCTTC.

This clone was detected only a few times. The chain carries TRBV6-5 and TRBJ2-3; D not certain. Germline CDR1 MNHEY, CDR2 SVGAGI. Trimming left V 0 bases short and J 6 bases short, with 7 bases between. The CDR3 has 13 amino acids. CDR3 in amino acids: CASSYSGRDTQYF. CDR3 DNA: TGTGCCAGCAGTTACTCCGGGCGGGATACGCAGTATTTT.

The chain links TRBV25-1 to TRBJ2-2; D might be TRBD2 (6 bases). The CDR3 is made up of 17 amino acids. CDR1 and CDR2 from the germline V gene are MGHDK and SYGVNS. V dropped 6 bases and J dropped 4 bases, with 21 bases sitting between them. CDR3 amino acids: CASSPLSRGEGTGELFF. CDR3 sequence (DNA): TGTGCCAGCAGCCCTCTCTCGCGGGGCGAGGGCACCGGGGAGCTGTTTTTT.

The V and J genes are TRBV29-1 and TRBJ2-7; TRBD2 is a possible D gene (5 bases). CDR3 length equals 14 residues. Germline V CDR1 and CDR2: SQVTM, ANQGSEA. Trimming pared 4 bases from V and 7 bases from J, leaving 20 bases between. The CDR3 sequence: CSVAGRLGSGEQYF. CDR3 DNA sequence: TGCAGCGTTGCAGGAAGACTGGGCTCGGGGGAGCAGTACTTC.

This clone has just a few counts. The chain is built from TRBV7-2 and TRBJ2-5; a possible D gene is TRBD1 (6 bases). This CDR3 contains 13 residues. Germline CDR1 SGHTA, CDR2 FQGNSA. Between the trimmed V and J ends, which lost 5 bases and 5 bases, there was a span of 12 bases. The CDR3 sequence: CASSIRQAETQYF. Written as DNA, the CDR3 is TGTGCCAGCAGCATCAGACAGGCGGAGACCCAGTACTTC.

This clone has only a few counts. The chain is built from TRBV29-1 and TRBJ1-2, with 11 bases identical to TRBD1. The germline V gene encodes CDR1 SQVTM and CDR2 ANQGSEA. V lost 8 bases to trimming and J lost 8 bases; unmatched junction nucleotides: 4. The CDR3 is made up of 11 amino acids. CDR3 bases: TGCAGCTCCAGGACAGGGGGCGGCTACACCTTC. Translation gives CSSRTGGGYTF.

This clone was counted a few times. The chain is built from TRBV2 and TRBJ2-5; no clear D gene. Germline CDR1 SNHLY, CDR2 FYNNEI. The CDR3 is 14 residues long. Deletions cut 1 base from V and 1 base from J, with 7 bases between. CDR3 amino acids: CASSEVSAQETQYF. The CDR3 coding sequence is TGTGCCAGCAGTGAAGTGTCGGCCCAAGAGACCCAGTACTTC.

The chain uses TRBV4-1 and TRBJ2-7; D may be TRBD1 (6 bases). Trimming removed 4 bases from V and 4 bases from J, with 11 bases in between. This CDR3 spans 13 amino acids. From germline, CDR1 is MGHRA and CDR2 YSYEKL. CDR3 DNA: TGCGCCAGCAGCCCAGGGGAGCGGTACGAGCAGTACTTC. Protein product: CASSPGERYEQYF.

In its sample, this clone was seen a few times. The chain uses TRBV25-1 and TRBJ2-6, with 9 bases that match TRBD1. Germline CDR1 reads MGHDK; CDR2 reads SYGVNS. Losses at the gene ends were 6 bases for V and 0 bases for J; bases not matched to a gene: 6. This CDR3 is built from 17 residues. CDR3 protein: CASRGRDRASGANVLTF. CDR3 nucleotide sequence: TGTGCCAGCAGAGGCCGGGACAGGGCCTCTGGGGCCAACGTCCTGACTTTC.

This clone was seen more than once but under ten times. The V gene is TRBV18, the J gene TRBJ2-2, with unresolved D. Trimming cost V 3 bases and J 4 bases, with 12 bases left between them. The CDR3 runs to 15 residues. From germline, CDR1 is KGHSH and CDR2 LQKENI. CDR3 amino acids: CASSPVRQGTGELFF. DNA for the CDR3: TGTGCCAGCTCACCGGTTCGACAAGGCACCGGGGAGCTGTTTTTT.

The genes are TRBV20-1 and TRBJ1-3; D gene unclear. V was pared by 1 base and J by 4 bases, with 2 bases between. The germline V gene encodes CDR1 DFQATT and CDR2 SNEGSKA (reference sequence). This CDR3 spans 11 amino acids. CDR3 sequence (DNA): TGCAGTGCTAGAGCCGGAAACACCATATATTTT. This translates into CSARAGNTIYF.

This chain uses TRBV15 with TRBJ2-7; no reliable D call. Germline lookup yields CDR1 LNHNV and CDR2 YYDKDF (reference sequence). The germline V and J ends were trimmed by 1 base and 4 bases, with 8 bases remaining between them. The CDR3 runs 13 residues. As DNA, the CDR3 is TGTGCCACCAGCAGAGTAAAATGGTACGAGCAGTACTTC. Its translation is CATSRVKWYEQYF.

The V and J genes are TRBV10-3 and TRBJ2-7, with D possibly matching TRBD1 (5 bases). CDR1 is ENHRY and CDR2 is SYGVKD in the germline V gene. The CDR3 length is 16 residues. Trimming took 0 bases from V and 3 from J, leaving 15 bases between them. The chain's CDR3 is CAISESTRTFDYEQYF. CDR3 nucleotides: TGTGCCATCAGTGAGTCGACCCGGACATTCGACTACGAGCAGTACTTC.

This clone was detected only a few times. The rearrangement links TRBV28 to TRBJ2-5; D perhaps matches TRBD2 (6 bases). Germline assignment: CDR1 MDHEN and CDR2 SYDVKM. Trimming cost V 8 bases and J 4 bases, with 17 bases left between them. This CDR3 contains 14 residues. The CDR3 region is CASYPFTGGETQYF. In DNA, the CDR3 is TGTGCCAGCTATCCATTCACCGGGGGAGAGACCCAGTACTTC.

This clone appeared a few times. This chain links TRBV14 with TRBJ1-2, with D maybe TRBD1 (5 bases). With 3 bases removed from V and 6 bases from J, the gap between germline ends came to 11 bases. Germline V gene sequence: CDR1 SGHDN, CDR2 FVKESK. CDR3 length: 13 residues. CDR3 sequence: CASSQPRGDGYTF. The DNA for the CDR3 is TGTGCCAGCAGCCAGCCACGGGGCGATGGCTACACCTTC.

J is TRBJ2-3 and V is TRBV5-6; D remains unclear. V lost 0 bases to trimming and J lost 3 bases, with 11 bases between them. CDR3 length: 15 residues. Germline V CDR1 and CDR2: SGHDT, YYEEEE. CDR3 DNA: TGTGCCAGCAGCTTGGCCGTCGGGTGGACAGATACGCAGTATTTT. The encoded protein is CASSLAVGWTDTQYF. Full variable domain (missing parts from reference TRBV5-6 and TRBJ2-3): DAGVTQSPTHLIKTRGQQVTLRCSPKSGHDTVSWYQQALGQGPQFIFQYYEEEERQRGNFPDRFSGHQFPNYSSELNVNALLLGDSALYLCASSLAVGWTDTQYFGPGTRLTVL.

The chain recombines TRBV7-2 with TRBJ2-3, with TRBD2 matching 7 bases. Per the germline V gene, CDR1 is SGHTA and CDR2 is FQGNSA. The CDR3 has 15 amino acids. The ends lost 5 bases at V and 2 bases at J; junction bases unmatched: 7. CDR3 amino acids: CASSPTAGSTDTQYF. For the CDR3, the DNA is TGTGCCAGCAGCCCGACAGCGGGGTCCACAGATACGCAGTATTTT.

The chain is built from TRBV9 and TRBJ2-3, with TRBD2 as a possible D gene (5 bases). The germline gives CDR1 SGDLS, CDR2 YYNGEE. The CDR3 length is 15 residues. V was trimmed by 1 base and J by 2 bases, leaving 11 bases between them. CDR3 residues: CASSVLSGLTDTQYF. Here the CDR3 DNA reads TGTGCCAGCAGCGTACTGAGCGGCCTCACAGATACGCAGTATTTT.